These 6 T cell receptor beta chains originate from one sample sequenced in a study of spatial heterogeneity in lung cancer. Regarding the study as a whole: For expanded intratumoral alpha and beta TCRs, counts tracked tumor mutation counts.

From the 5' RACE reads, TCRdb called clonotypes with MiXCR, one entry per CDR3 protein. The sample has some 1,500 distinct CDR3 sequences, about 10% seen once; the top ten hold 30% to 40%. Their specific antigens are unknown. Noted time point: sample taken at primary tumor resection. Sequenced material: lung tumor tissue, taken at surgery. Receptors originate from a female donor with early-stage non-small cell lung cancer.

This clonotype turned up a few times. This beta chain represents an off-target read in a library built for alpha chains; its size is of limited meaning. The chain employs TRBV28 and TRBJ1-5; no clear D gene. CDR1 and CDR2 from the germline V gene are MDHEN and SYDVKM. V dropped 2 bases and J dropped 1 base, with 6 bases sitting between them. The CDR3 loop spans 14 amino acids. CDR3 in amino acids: CASSLGPSNQPQHF. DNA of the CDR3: TGTGCCAGCAGTTTAGGGCCGAGCAATCAGCCCCAGCATTTT.

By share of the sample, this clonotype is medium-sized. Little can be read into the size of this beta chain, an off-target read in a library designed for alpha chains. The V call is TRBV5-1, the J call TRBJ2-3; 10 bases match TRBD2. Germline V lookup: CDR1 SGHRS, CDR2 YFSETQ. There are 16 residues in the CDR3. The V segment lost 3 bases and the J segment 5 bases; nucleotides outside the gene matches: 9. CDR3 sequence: CASSSRAGGSVDTQYF. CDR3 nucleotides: TGCGCCAGCAGCTCACGAGCGGGGGGGAGCGTAGATACGCAGTATTTT.

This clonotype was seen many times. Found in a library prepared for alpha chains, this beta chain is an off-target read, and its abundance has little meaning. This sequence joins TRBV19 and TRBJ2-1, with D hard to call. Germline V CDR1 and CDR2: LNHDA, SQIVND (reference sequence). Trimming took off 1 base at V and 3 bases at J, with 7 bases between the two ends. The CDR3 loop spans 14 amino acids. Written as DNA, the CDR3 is TGTGCCAGTAGTATAGCCTACGTCTACAATGAGCAGTTCTTC. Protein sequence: CASSIAYVYNEQFF. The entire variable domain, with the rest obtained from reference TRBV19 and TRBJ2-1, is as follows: DGGITQSPKYLFRKEGQNVTLSCEQNLNHDAMYWYRQDPGQGLRLIYYSQIVNDFQKGDIAEGYSVSREKKESFPLTVTSAQKNPTAFYLCASSIAYVYNEQFFGPGTRLTVL.

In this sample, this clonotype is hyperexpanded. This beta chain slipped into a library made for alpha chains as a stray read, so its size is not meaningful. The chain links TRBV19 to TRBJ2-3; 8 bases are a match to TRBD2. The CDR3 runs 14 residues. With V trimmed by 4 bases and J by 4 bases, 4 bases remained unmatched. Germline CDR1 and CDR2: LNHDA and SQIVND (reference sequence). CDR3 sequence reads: CASSNAGGPDTQYF. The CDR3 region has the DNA TGTGCCAGTAGTAACGCGGGAGGCCCAGATACGCAGTATTTT.

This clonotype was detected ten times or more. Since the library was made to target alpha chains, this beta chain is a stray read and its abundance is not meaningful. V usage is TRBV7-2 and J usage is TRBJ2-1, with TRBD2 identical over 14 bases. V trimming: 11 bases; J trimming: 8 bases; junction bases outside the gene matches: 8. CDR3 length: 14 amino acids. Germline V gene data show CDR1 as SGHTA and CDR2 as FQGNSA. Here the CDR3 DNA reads TGTGCCGTCCAGGGACTAGCGGGAGTACATGAGCAGTTCTTC. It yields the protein CAVQGLAGVHEQFF.

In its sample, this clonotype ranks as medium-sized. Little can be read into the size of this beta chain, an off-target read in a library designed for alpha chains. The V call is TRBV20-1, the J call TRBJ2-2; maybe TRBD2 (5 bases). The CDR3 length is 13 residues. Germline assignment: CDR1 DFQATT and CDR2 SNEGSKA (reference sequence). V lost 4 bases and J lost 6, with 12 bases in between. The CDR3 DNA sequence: TGCAGTGCTATGGGAGAACTCGCCGGGGAGCTGTTTTTT. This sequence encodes CSAMGELAGELFF.